Listed below are T cell receptor beta chains from one sample, sequenced in a study of CD8 T cells in ankylosing spondylitis. TCRdb processed the 5' RACE reads anew with MiXCR; each CDR3 protein has one entry. The data contain 220,000 or so distinct CDR3 sequences, around 20% of them singletons. Sequenced: blood, either unsorted or a sorted T cell fraction (not recorded which). Receptors originate from a male donor with ankylosing spondylitis. The CDR3 runs from the conserved cysteine through the conserved F or W. Each record gives: D gene, J gene, V gene, clone size, CDR3 protein, CDR3 DNA. The D gene is left open where the match is weak. The size field is filled for only some rows; it gives once, few, many or a size class.

D: NA; J: TRBJ2-2; V: TRBV20-1; size: few; CDR3: CSAASGYSGELFF; DNA: TGCAGTGCTGCATCAGGGTACTCCGGGGAGCTGTTTTTT
D: NA; J: TRBJ2-6; V: TRBV6-5; size: NA; CDR3: CASSYSIAGANVLTF; DNA: TGCGCCAGCAGTTACTCGATAGCGGGGGCCAACGTCCTGACTTTC
D: TRBD1; J: TRBJ2-1; V: TRBV11-3; size: NA; CDR3: CASSPIGQGDYNEQFF; DNA: TGTGCCAGCAGCCCCATCGGACAGGGTGACTACAATGAGCAGTTCTTC
D: NA; J: TRBJ2-3; V: TRBV15; size: NA; CDR3: CATSSDRRTDTQYF; DNA: TGTGCCACCAGCTCGGACAGACGCACAGATACGCAGTATTTT
D: NA; J: TRBJ2-7; V: TRBV13; size: NA; CDR3: CASSLGGPLTFYEQYF; DNA: TGTGCCAGCAGCTTAGGGGGCCCGTTAACTTTCTACGAGCAGTACTTC
D: NA; J: TRBJ1-1; V: TRBV6-1; size: many; CDR3: CASSAPTLNTEAFF; DNA: TGTGCCAGCAGTGCTCCCACGCTGAACACTGAAGCTTTCTTT
D: TRBD2; J: TRBJ2-3; V: TRBV7-8; size: NA; CDR3: CASSPRGSGGAGDTQYF; DNA: TGTGCCAGCAGCCCTCGCGGTAGCGGGGGGGCCGGCGATACGCAGTATTTT
D: NA; J: TRBJ1-1; V: TRBV7-9; size: once; CDR3: CASSLRGNPEAFF; DNA: TGTGCCAGCAGCCTCAGAGGAAACCCTGAAGCTTTCTTT
D: NA; J: TRBJ2-1; V: TRBV24-1; size: NA; CDR3: CATSEGGYVYNEQFF; DNA: TGTGCCACCAGTGAGGGGGGCTACGTTTACAATGAGCAGTTCTTC
D: NA; J: TRBJ1-2; V: TRBV3-1; size: NA; CDR3: CASSQETVHPYGYTF; DNA: TGTGCCAGCAGCCAAGAGACAGTTCATCCCTATGGCTACACCTTC
D: TRBD2; J: TRBJ2-1; V: TRBV7-2; size: NA; CDR3: CASSLEVAGGWQFF; DNA: TGTGCCAGCAGCTTAGAGGTAGCGGGGGGCTGGCAGTTCTTC
D: NA; J: TRBJ2-3; V: TRBV7-8; size: few; CDR3: CASSLRTIAQVPDTQYF; DNA: TGTGCCAGCAGCTTACGGACTATCGCGCAGGTCCCAGATACGCAGTATTTT
D: NA; J: TRBJ1-6; V: TRBV15; size: few; CDR3: CATSRESGVGSPLHF; DNA: TGTGCCACCAGCAGAGAGAGCGGGGTGGGATCACCCCTCCACTTT
D: NA; J: TRBJ1-1; V: TRBV5-1; size: few; CDR3: CASSERWGSEAFF; DNA: TGCGCCAGCAGCGAACGATGGGGGAGTGAAGCTTTCTTT
D: TRBD1; J: TRBJ2-4; V: TRBV12-3/TRBV12-4; size: many; CDR3: CASSPGTGLAKNIQYF; DNA: TGTGCCAGCAGCCCTGGGACAGGGCTAGCCAAAAACATTCAGTACTTC
D: NA; J: TRBJ2-2; V: TRBV4-3; size: few; CDR3: CASSQETPIEGGELFF; DNA: TGCGCCAGCAGCCAAGAGACCCCTATCGAGGGCGGGGAGCTGTTTTTT
D: NA; J: TRBJ2-6; V: TRBV27; size: many; CDR3: CASSPSGANVLTF; DNA: TGTGCCAGCAGTCCTTCTGGGGCCAACGTCCTGACTTTC
D: NA; J: TRBJ1-2; V: TRBV20-1; size: few; CDR3: CSARVPGENYGYTF; DNA: TGCAGTGCTAGAGTGCCCGGGGAGAACTATGGCTACACCTTC
D: TRBD1; J: TRBJ2-1; V: TRBV25-1; size: NA; CDR3: CATRQGGDNEQFF; DNA: TGTGCCACGAGACAGGGGGGGGACAATGAGCAGTTCTTC
D: NA; J: TRBJ2-7; V: TRBV29-1; size: NA; CDR3: CSVDQGRGYEQYF; DNA: TGCAGCGTTGATCAGGGTCGAGGCTACGAGCAGTACTTC
D: TRBD1; J: TRBJ2-7; V: TRBV19; size: few; CDR3: CASSFGTAVYEQYF; DNA: TGTGCCAGTAGTTTCGGGACAGCTGTGTACGAGCAGTACTTC
D: TRBD1; J: TRBJ1-1; V: TRBV19; size: NA; CDR3: CASSTATGWSTEAFF; DNA: TGTGCCAGTAGTACAGCGACAGGGTGGAGCACTGAAGCTTTCTTT
D: NA; J: TRBJ2-7; V: TRBV4-1; size: many; CDR3: CASSQEGSWGAEQYF; DNA: TGCGCCAGCAGCCAAGAAGGATCGTGGGGGGCCGAGCAGTACTTC
D: NA; J: TRBJ2-5; V: TRBV20-1; size: NA; CDR3: CSARAPLRREEQETQYF; DNA: TGCAGTGCTAGAGCCCCTCTTAGGCGGGAAGAGCAAGAGACCCAGTACTTC
D: TRBD2; J: TRBJ2-1; V: TRBV20-1; size: NA; CDR3: CSAPGLAGGPEQFF; DNA: TGCAGTGCCCCCGGACTAGCGGGGGGGCCTGAGCAGTTCTTC
D: NA; J: TRBJ2-7; V: TRBV6-5; size: NA; CDR3: CASSYVEAPYEQYF; DNA: TGTGCCAGCAGTTACGTAGAGGCCCCCTACGAGCAGTACTTC
D: TRBD2; J: TRBJ2-5; V: TRBV7-6; size: NA; CDR3: CASLGGETQYF; DNA: TGTGCCAGTCTCGGGGGGGAGACCCAGTACTTC
D: NA; J: TRBJ2-7; V: TRBV5-5; size: few; CDR3: CASSPQGIVYEQYF; DNA: TGTGCCAGCAGCCCCCAGGGGATCGTCTACGAGCAGTACTTC
D: NA; J: TRBJ2-7; V: TRBV30; size: few; CDR3: CALSSPYEQYF; DNA: TGTGCTTTGTCTTCCCCCTACGAGCAGTACTTC
D: NA; J: TRBJ1-6; V: TRBV4-1; size: NA; CDR3: CASSPGPENSPLHF; DNA: TGCGCCAGCAGCCCGGGTCCCGAGAATTCACCCCTCCACTTT
D: NA; J: TRBJ1-3; V: TRBV12-3/TRBV12-4; size: many; CDR3: CASSTHTIYF; DNA: TGTGCCAGCAGTACCCACACCATATATTTT
D: NA; J: TRBJ1-2; V: TRBV12-3/TRBV12-4; size: medium-sized; CDR3: CASSSTGANYGYTF; DNA: TGTGCCAGCAGTTCTACTGGAGCTAACTATGGCTACACCTTC
D: NA; J: TRBJ2-5; V: TRBV4-1; size: NA; CDR3: CASSRETGSQETQYF; DNA: TGCGCCAGCAGCCGAGAAACGGGGTCTCAAGAGACCCAGTACTTC
D: NA; J: TRBJ1-4; V: TRBV7-9; size: NA; CDR3: CASSQETPNEKLFF; DNA: TGTGCCAGCAGCCAGGAGACACCTAATGAAAAACTGTTTTTT
D: TRBD1; J: TRBJ2-2; V: TRBV12-3/TRBV12-4; size: many; CDR3: CASSDRDANTGELFF; DNA: TGTGCCAGCAGCGACAGGGATGCGAACACCGGGGAGCTGTTTTTT
D: NA; J: TRBJ1-5; V: TRBV19; size: NA; CDR3: CASRPTLVTESYNNQPQHF; DNA: TGTGCCAGTAGACCAACATTAGTCACAGAAAGCTATAACAATCAGCCCCAGCATTTT
D: TRBD2; J: TRBJ2-2; V: TRBV5-6; size: few; CDR3: CASRESGLAITGELFF; DNA: TGTGCCAGCAGGGAGTCGGGACTAGCTATCACCGGGGAGCTGTTTTTT
D: NA; J: TRBJ1-1; V: TRBV6-5; size: NA; CDR3: CASSYRSYTEAFF; DNA: TGTGCCAGCAGTTACAGGTCCTACACTGAAGCTTTCTTT
D: NA; J: TRBJ2-7; V: TRBV6-2/TRBV6-3; size: many; CDR3: CASTSTGGSKTYEQYF; DNA: TGTGCCAGCACATCAACGGGGGGCTCCAAGACCTACGAGCAGTACTTC
D: TRBD1; J: TRBJ2-2; V: TRBV12-3/TRBV12-4; size: NA; CDR3: CASSSSQGAVGELFF; DNA: TGTGCCAGCAGTTCCTCACAGGGGGCTGTCGGGGAGCTGTTTTTT
D: NA; J: TRBJ2-5; V: TRBV6-1; size: NA; CDR3: CASMAGFWETQYF; DNA: TGTGCCAGCATGGCGGGGTTCTGGGAGACCCAGTACTTC
D: NA; J: TRBJ1-5; V: TRBV12-3/TRBV12-4; size: NA; CDR3: CASSFSYQPQHF; DNA: TGTGCCAGCAGTTTTTCCTATCAGCCCCAGCATTTT
D: TRBD1; J: TRBJ1-5; V: TRBV4-1; size: few; CDR3: CASSQDRTGGNQPQHF; DNA: TGCGCCAGCAGCCAAGACAGGACAGGGGGTAATCAGCCCCAGCATTTT
D: TRBD2; J: TRBJ2-3; V: TRBV4-3; size: NA; CDR3: CASSQETSLNTDTQYF; DNA: TGCGCCAGCAGCCAAGAGACTAGCCTAAACACAGATACGCAGTATTTT